Shown below are 31 T cell receptor beta chains from a single sample sequenced in a study of T-cell reconstitution after alpha-beta-depleted transplantation in children (TCRdb year 2016). Libraries were built with PCR. The sequencer was an Illumina HiSeq 2500. To normalize quantification of the TCRbeta repertoire, the TCR libraries were built with molecular barcoding that relied on unique molecular identifiers. The public sequencing data were trimmed at Q25 with fastp and processed into clonotypes with MiXCR by TCRdb, which kept only in-frame beta chains. Every distinct CDR3 protein forms one entry, paired with its most common genes and DNA. The sample table contains a few hundred thousand distinct CDR3 sequences; only one count was recorded for around 17% of them. The ten largest make up approximately 3% of the sample. This specimen consisted of PBMCs from the stem cell graft donor, obtained from the stem cell graft. The receptors originated from a human donor who donated a stem cell graft to a child with acute lymphoblastic leukemia.

The gene calls are TRBV4-1 and TRBJ2-6; D remains ambiguous. V was clipped by 0 bases and J by 2 bases, with 2 bases between them. From germline, CDR1 is MGHRA and CDR2 YSYEKL. CDR3 length: 14 residues. This CDR3 reads CASSQEAGANVLTF. For the CDR3, the DNA is TGCGCCAGCAGCCAAGAGGCTGGGGCCAACGTCCTGACTTTC.

The chain has TRBV18 and TRBJ2-5, with 7 bases fitting TRBD1. V lost 2 bases and J lost 5; bases outside the gene matches: 5. The CDR3 totals 14 residues. Germline values: CDR1 KGHSH, CDR2 LQKENI. CDR3 sequence reads: CASSPATGWETQYF. The CDR3 DNA reads TGTGCCAGCTCACCAGCGACAGGGTGGGAGACCCAGTACTTC.

This clonotype was seen ten or more times. The V and J genes are TRBV18 and TRBJ2-1, with 9 bases fitting TRBD2. CDR3 size: 14 residues. Per germline, CDR1 KGHSH and CDR2 LQKENI. V was pared by 3 bases and J by 5 bases, with 2 bases of the junction left unmatched. The CDR3 DNA sequence: TGTGCCAGCTCACCGACTAGCGGAGACAATGAGCAGTTCTTC. Its translation is CASSPTSGDNEQFF.

The chain has TRBV6-5 and TRBJ2-1, with D possibly matching TRBD1 (6 bases). V lost 3 bases and J 6 bases, leaving 18 bases between the germline ends. The germline V gene encodes CDR1 MNHEY and CDR2 SVGAGI. CDR3 length: 16 residues. In nucleotides, the CDR3 is TGTGCCAGCAGTTATTATGGGGACAAACTCTCCAATGAGCAGTTCTTC. Translation: CASSYYGDKLSNEQFF.

This clonotype was picked up a small number of times. In DNA, the CDR3 is TGTGCCACCAGCAGAGACCGAGGACACCCATTGAATAACTATGGCTACACCTTC. It translates to CATSRDRGHPLNNYGYTF. This chain joins TRBV15 and TRBJ1-2; TRBD1 might be the D (5 bases). The V end lost 0 bases, the J end lost 1 base, and 18 bases lay between the germline ends. Germline assignment: CDR1 LNHNV and CDR2 YYDKDF (reference sequence). The CDR3 runs to 18 residues.

This chain uses TRBV21-1 with TRBJ2-1. TRBV21-1 is designated a pseudogene. The CDR3 runs 17 residues. The CDR3 sequence: CASSKRDRAGVYNEQFF. DNA of the CDR3: TGTGCCAGCAGCAAACGAGACCGAGCGGGAGTCTACAATGAGCAGTTCTTC.

Written as DNA, the CDR3 is TGTGCCAGCAGCCCCCTTCAGGGTCCCTATGGCTACACCTTC. Its protein product is CASSPLQGPYGYTF. V and J are TRBV7-9 and TRBJ1-2; D perhaps matches TRBD1 (5 bases). The V gene's germline CDR1 is SEHNR and CDR2 FQNEAQ (reference sequence). Trimming pared 5 bases from V and 4 bases from J, leaving 14 bases between. The CDR3 is made up of 14 amino acids.

There are a few counts of this clonotype. V usage is TRBV20-1 and J usage is TRBJ1-5, with TRBD1 matching over 8 bases. CDR1 and CDR2 (germline): DFQATT, SNEGSKA (reference sequence). V lost 5 bases to trimming and J lost 3 bases; unmatched junction nucleotides: 12. CDR3 length: 16 amino acids. The CDR3 coding sequence is TGCAGTGCTGGAATTCCGGGACAGGTAACCAATCAGCCCCAGCATTTT. It encodes CSAGIPGQVTNQPQHF.

The gene calls are TRBV30 and TRBJ2-7; D gene unclear. The CDR3 contains 14 residues. Germline V gives CDR1 GTSNPN, CDR2 SVGIG (reference sequence). Between the trimmed V and J ends, which lost 5 bases and 1 base, there was a span of 15 bases. DNA of the CDR3: TGTGCCTGGGAAGACTTGCATCGGTCCTACGAGCAGTACTTC. Its protein is CAWEDLHRSYEQYF.

The chain combines TRBV7-3 with TRBJ2-3; D may be TRBD2 (5 bases). V was clipped by 3 bases and J by 1 base, with 11 bases between them. This CDR3 comprises 15 residues. Germline V gene data show CDR1 as SGHTA and CDR2 as FQGTGA. CDR3 sequence: CASSFRSGRTDTQYF. The DNA of the CDR3 is TGTGCCAGCAGCTTTCGGAGCGGTCGCACAGATACGCAGTATTTT.

This clonotype was seen more than once but under ten times. The chain employs TRBV6-2 or TRBV6-3 and TRBJ1-2, with a possible D match to TRBD1 (6 bases). V lost 6 bases and J 8 bases, leaving 16 bases between the germline ends. The CDR3 extends over 13 amino acids. Germline V CDR1 and CDR2: MNHEY, SVGEGT. Here the CDR3 reads CASRVQGSAGYTF. In DNA, the CDR3 is TGTGCCAGCAGGGTACAGGGTTCGGCCGGCTACACCTTC.

This clonotype has just a few counts. The chain is built from TRBV20-1 and TRBJ1-2; 7 bases align to TRBD1. V was clipped by 4 bases and J by 6 bases; unmatched bases: 11. The CDR3 runs 14 residues. Germline CDR1 is DFQATT and CDR2 is SNEGSKA (reference sequence). CDR3: CSATGQVLGHGYTF. CDR3 DNA: TGCAGTGCTACCGGACAGGTGTTAGGCCATGGCTACACCTTC.

This clonotype showed up just a few times. This rearrangement joins TRBV5-1 to TRBJ2-1, with D perhaps matching TRBD2 (6 bases). Trimming removed 7 bases at V and 7 bases at J, with 24 bases between. Germline-derived CDR1 and CDR2 are SGHRS and YFSETQ. This CDR3 contains 16 residues. The CDR3 DNA is TGCGCCAGCCGATGGAGCCGGGACTCCTTATGGAATGAGCAGTTCTTC. Translated: CASRWSRDSLWNEQFF. Filled out from reference TRBV5-1 and TRBJ2-1, the complete variable domain reads KAGVTQTPRYLIKTRGQQVTLSCSPISGHRSVSWYQQTPGQGLQFLFEYFSETQRNKGNFPGRFSGRQFSNSRSEMNVSTLELGDSALYLCASRWSRDSLWNEQFFGPGTRLTVL.

The chain carries TRBV5-6 and TRBJ1-4; D unresolved. Trimming removed 0 bases from V and 5 bases from J, with 2 bases in between. Germline V gene sequence: CDR1 SGHDT, CDR2 YYEEEE. The CDR3 sequence is 12 residues long. CDR3 amino acids: CASSLENEKLFF. CDR3 nucleotides: TGTGCCAGCAGCTTGGAAAATGAAAAACTGTTTTTT.

The chain's CDR3 is CASSSHGTGGGEQYF. For the CDR3, the DNA is TGTGCCAGCAGTTCCCACGGGACCGGGGGTGGAGAGCAGTACTTC. The V call is TRBV6-5, the J call TRBJ2-7; D is possibly TRBD2 (6 bases). The V end was cut by 4 bases, the J end by 7 bases, with 20 bases between. The CDR3 runs 15 residues. Germline V CDR1 and CDR2: MNHEY, SVGAGI.

This clonotype was observed a handful of times. CDR3: CASSLGDFTEAFF. The DNA of the CDR3 is TGCGCCAGCAGCTTGGGTGATTTCACCGAAGCTTTCTTT. The J gene is TRBJ1-1, the V gene TRBV5-1; no firm D call. Per the germline V gene, CDR1 is SGHRS and CDR2 is YFSETQ. The CDR3 spans 13 residues. V was cut by 0 bases and J by 8 bases, with 11 bases left in between.

J is TRBJ2-7 and V is TRBV5-1; TRBD1 might be the D (7 bases). The CDR3 has 12 residues. Trimming cost V 4 bases and J 9 bases, with 14 bases left between them. CDR1 and CDR2 (germline): SGHRS, YFSETQ. DNA of the CDR3: TGCGCCAGCAGCCCGGGGGACAGTTTGCAGTACTTC. This encodes CASSPGDSLQYF.

This chain joins TRBV6-6 and TRBJ2-4; D may be TRBD2 (6 bases). CDR1 and CDR2 (germline): MNHNY, SVGAGI (reference sequence). The V end was cut by 0 bases, the J end by 11 bases, with 8 bases between. CDR3 length equals 12 residues. CDR3: CASSYSGLLQYF. CDR3 DNA: TGTGCCAGCAGTTACTCGGGACTTCTTCAGTACTTC.

V and J are TRBV20-1 and TRBJ2-7, with TRBD2 identical over 7 bases. Germline-derived CDR1 and CDR2 are DFQATT and SNEGSKA (reference sequence). The CDR3 is 16 amino acids. V trimming: 3 bases; J trimming: 1 base; junction bases outside the gene matches: 12. The DNA of the CDR3 is TGCAGTGCTAGTCCGGGGGGAGGAGTTGTATCCTACGAGCAGTACTTC. This encodes CSASPGGGVVSYEQYF.

This clonotype was counted many times. V usage is TRBV6-5 and J usage is TRBJ1-2; tentatively, D is TRBD1 (5 bases). Germline-derived CDR1 and CDR2 are MNHEY and SVGAGI. The CDR3 length is 13 residues. Deletions cut 6 bases from V and 5 bases from J, with 13 bases between. CDR3 region: CASSYRQIYGYTF. CDR3 bases: TGTGCCAGCAGCTACAGACAGATTTATGGCTACACCTTC.

The J gene is TRBJ2-1, the V gene TRBV5-1; tentative D call: TRBD2 (5 bases). The CDR3 extends over 16 amino acids. With 1 base removed from V and 4 bases from J, the gap between germline ends came to 15 bases. CDR1 SGHRS and CDR2 YFSETQ come from the germline V gene. CDR3 amino acids: CASSLSWRTRYNEQFF. The DNA for the CDR3 is TGCGCCAGCAGCTTGAGTTGGAGGACCCGATACAATGAGCAGTTCTTC.

This clonotype was picked up a small number of times. The chain combines TRBV5-1 with TRBJ2-3, with D possibly called TRBD1 or TRBD2 (5 bases each). CDR3 length: 13 residues. Germline-derived CDR1 and CDR2 are SGHRS and YFSETQ. V was trimmed by 6 bases and J by 1 base, leaving 9 bases between them. CDR3 protein: CASTRDRTDTQYF. The CDR3 DNA reads TGCGCCAGCACCCGGGACCGCACAGATACGCAGTATTTT. Looking up the rest from reference TRBV5-1 and TRBJ2-3 gives the full variable domain: KAGVTQTPRYLIKTRGQQVTLSCSPISGHRSVSWYQQTPGQGLQFLFEYFSETQRNKGNFPGRFSGRQFSNSRSEMNVSTLELGDSALYLCASTRDRTDTQYFGPGTRLTVL.

The DNA of the CDR3 is TGCAGCGCTTACACAGGGTCCGACGAGCAGTACTTC. Protein product: CSAYTGSDEQYF. The rearrangement joins TRBV29-1 to TRBJ2-7; D is perhaps TRBD1 (6 bases). There are 12 residues in the CDR3. The germline CDR1 and CDR2 sequences are SQVTM and ANQGSEA. The V gene lost 7 bases and the J gene lost 5 bases, with 15 bases spanning the gap.

This clonotype has only one observation. The chain couples TRBV30 to TRBJ2-1, with TRBD1 matching over 7 bases. This CDR3 has 15 residues. Germline assignment: CDR1 GTSNPN and CDR2 SVGIG (reference sequence). Trimming cost V 4 bases and J 7 bases; bases outside gene matches: 13. The CDR3 bases are TGTGCCTGGATCCCGGACAGGATTGACGGGAATGAGCAGTTCTTC. This sequence encodes CAWIPDRIDGNEQFF.

Only a few counts were recorded for this clonotype. The chain couples TRBV20-1 to TRBJ1-3; weak D call: TRBD1 (5 bases). Looked up from germline, CDR1 is DFQATT and CDR2 is SNEGSKA (reference sequence). The CDR3 covers 13 residues. Trimming left V 3 bases short and J 4 bases short, with 10 bases between. CDR3 protein: CSASGRAGNTIYF. CDR3 DNA sequence: TGCAGTGCTAGTGGCAGGGCAGGAAACACCATATATTTT.

This clonotype has more than one count but fewer than ten. V usage is TRBV20-1 and J usage is TRBJ2-1; no reliable D call. Germline V gene sequence: CDR1 DFQATT, CDR2 SNEGSKA (reference sequence). V dropped 2 bases and J dropped 12 bases, with 17 bases sitting between them. The length of the CDR3 is 13 residues. CDR3 sequence (DNA): TGCAGTGCTAGATCCCCCATCGGGCTTTGGCAGTTCTTC. Amino acids: CSARSPIGLWQFF.

This clonotype was seen only a few times. This chain links TRBV20-1 with TRBJ2-3, with 10 nucleotides matching TRBD2. The CDR3 sequence is 15 residues long. V dropped 4 bases and J dropped 3; count of bases not matched to a gene: 7. CDR1 and CDR2 from the germline V gene are DFQATT and SNEGSKA (reference sequence). This chain's CDR3 is CSAMNSGRTTDTQYF. The DNA of the CDR3 is TGCAGTGCTATGAATAGCGGGAGGACTACAGATACGCAGTATTTT.

This clonotype was counted many times. The V call is TRBV25-1, the J call TRBJ1-5, with D possibly TRBD1 on 6 matching bases. Germline V gene data show CDR1 as MGHDK and CDR2 as SYGVNS. The CDR3 is made up of 18 amino acids. Trimming shortened V by 3 bases and J by 3 bases, and 21 bases separated the two germline ends. Written as DNA, the CDR3 is TGTGCCAGCAGTGATCGAAACCTTGAGGGGGATGACAATCAGCCCCAGCATTTT. Protein sequence: CASSDRNLEGDDNQPQHF.

In DNA, the CDR3 is TGCAGTGCGGGGCGGCCCCAAGGGACTGAAGCTTTCTTT. Protein sequence: CSAGRPQGTEAFF. This chain links TRBV20-1 with TRBJ1-1; TRBD1 is a possible D gene (5 bases). The germline V gene encodes CDR1 DFQATT and CDR2 SNEGSKA (reference sequence). The CDR3 is 13 residues long. V gave up 6 bases and J gave up 5 bases, with 16 bases separating them.

A few counts support this clonotype. The V and J genes are TRBV7-3 and TRBJ2-1; maybe TRBD1 (5 bases). Germline V lookup: CDR1 SGHTA, CDR2 FQGTGA. The V and J ends lost 6 bases and 2 bases respectively, with 14 bases between them. There are 15 residues in the CDR3. The CDR3 spells CASSRAKGAYNEQFF. For the CDR3, the DNA is TGTGCCAGCAGTCGAGCGAAAGGGGCCTACAATGAGCAGTTCTTC.

The CDR3 reads CASSRTLGNTEAFF. DNA for the CDR3: TGCGCCAGCAGCCGGACGCTAGGGAACACTGAAGCTTTCTTT. The chain has TRBV5-1 and TRBJ1-1; D unclear. CDR3 length: 14 amino acids. Germline V gives CDR1 SGHRS, CDR2 YFSETQ. V dropped 4 bases and J dropped 1 base, with 11 bases sitting between them.